This T cell receptor beta chain stems from a study of blood T cell repertoires in COVID-19. Study at large: COVID-19 samples collected from the United States, Italy and Spain covered acute and convalescent phases.

Trimming cost V 5 bases and J 0 bases, with 7 bases left between them. The CDR3 sequence is 14 residues long. The V gene's germline CDR1 is SEHNR and CDR2 FQNEAQ (reference sequence). As handled by the study authors: Cell counts per sample came from amplifying reference gene primers. The data were produced by immunoSEQ multiplex PCR, yet TCRdb's version contains in-frame clones alone and is incomplete. V and J calls and clone size are those listed in that table; D and trimming were worked out from the DNA. This table has some 46,000 clones, about nine tenths appearing once. The chain has TRBV7-9 and TRBJ1-4, with D possibly being TRBD1 (6 bases). This clonotype was sampled from a human donor in a cohort sampled during active COVID-19. Sequences were obtained from peripheral blood. CDR3 DNA sequence: TGTGCCAGCAGCGAGGGGGCAACTAATGAAAAACTGTTTTTT. Translation gives CASSEGATNEKLFF. The full variable domain, rest sourced from reference TRBV7-9 and TRBJ1-4, is DTGVSQNPRHKITKRGQNVTFRCDPISEHNRLYWYRQTLGQGPEFLTYFQNEAQLEKSRLLSDRFSAERPKGSFSTLEIQRTEQGDSAMYLCASSEGATNEKLFFGSGTQLSVL.